This is a list of T cell receptor beta chains from one sample in a study of blood T cell repertoires in COVID-19. Clones were sequenced by immunoSEQ multiplex PCR, and TCRdb holds only the in-frame ones, with some missing. The sample contains approximately 150,000 clones, roughly 82% of which appear only once. Material: peripheral blood. The receptors were gathered from a human donor in a cohort sampled during active COVID-19. CDR3s include the opening cysteine and the closing phenylalanine or tryptophan. Fields, in order: J gene, D gene, CDR3 length, V gene, clone size, CDR3 protein, CDR3 DNA. The D gene is left open where the match is weak. Size values are once, few and many counts, or a class for expanded clones, and some rows have none.

TRBJ2-4 | TRBD1 | 16 | TRBV18 | - | CASSPPTGGLELDQYF | TGTGCCAGCTCACCACCAACAGGGGGCCTGGAATTGGATCAGTACTTC
TRBJ1-2 | - | 11 | TRBV2 | - | CASKQDYGYTF | TGTGCCAGCAAGCAGGACTATGGCTACACCTTC
TRBJ2-2 | TRBD2 | 16 | TRBV7-3 | once | CASSLRGGRAGGELFF | TGTGCCAGCAGCTTAAGAGGCGGGAGGGCCGGCGGGGAGCTGTTTTTT
TRBJ2-2 | - | 16 | TRBV7-6 | once | CASSFPGSMGTGELFF | TGTGCCAGCAGCTTCCCGGGGAGTATGGGCACCGGGGAGCTGTTTTTT
TRBJ1-1 | - | 16 | TRBV10-2 | - | CASSPSRVLLDTEAFF | TGCGCCAGCAGTCCCAGCAGGGTTCTGTTAGACACTGAAGCTTTCTTT
TRBJ1-5 | - | 14 | TRBV5-4 | - | CASSLGVENQPQHF | TGTGCCAGCAGCTTAGGGGTGGAGAATCAGCCCCAGCATTTT
TRBJ2-1 | TRBD2 | 18 | TRBV18 | - | CASSPSSSQRGYYNEQFF | TGTGCCAGCTCACCCTCGTCGTCTCAGCGGGGGTATTACAATGAGCAGTTCTTC
TRBJ2-5 | TRBD2 | 15 | TRBV28 | - | CASSPLPTSVWDQYF | TGTGCCAGCAGCCCTCTCCCCACTAGCGTATGGGACCAGTACTTC
TRBJ1-2 | TRBD1 | 14 | TRBV19 | - | CASSSQGGYYGYTF | TGTGCCAGTAGTTCACAGGGGGGTTACTATGGCTACACCTTC
TRBJ1-1 | TRBD1 | 14 | TRBV9 | - | CASSPGQGRTEAFF | TGTGCCAGCAGCCCAGGACAGGGTAGAACTGAAGCTTTCTTT
TRBJ2-3 | - | 14 | TRBV6-4 | - | CASSDRGSTDTQYF | TGTGCCAGCAGTGATAGGGGCAGCACAGATACGCAGTATTTT
TRBJ1-2 | TRBD1 | 15 | TRBV6-1 | - | CASSEAPRTGFGYTF | TGTGCCAGCAGTGAAGCACCCCGGACAGGGTTCGGCTACACCTTC
TRBJ2-3 | TRBD2 | 17 | TRBV24-1 | - | CATSGPRVGGDTDTQYF | TGTGCCACCAGTGGCCCCCGGGTCGGGGGGGACACAGATACGCAGTATTTT
TRBJ2-5 | TRBD2 | 14 | TRBV27 | - | CASRASGGAETQYF | TGTGCCAGCAGGGCTAGCGGGGGGGCCGAGACCCAGTACTTC
TRBJ1-4 | - | 16 | TRBV6-6 | once | CASSYPGGGGHEKLFF | TGTGCCAGCAGTTACCCAGGCGGGGGGGGGCATGAAAAACTGTTTTTT
TRBJ2-7 | TRBD2 | 19 | TRBV7-2 | - | CASSPRWTSGGIGSYEQYF | TGTGCCAGCAGCCCCCGTTGGACTAGCGGGGGGATCGGCTCCTACGAGCAGTACTTC
TRBJ2-1 | TRBD2 | 20 | TRBV6-2/TRBV6-3 | - | CASSYSTGTSGSLTYNEQFF | TGTGCCAGCAGTTACTCGACCGGGACTAGCGGGAGTCTCACCTACAATGAGCAGTTCTTC
TRBJ1-6 | - | 15 | TRBV27 | - | CASSLSAGVGSPLHF | TGTGCCAGCAGTTTATCGGCAGGGGTAGGTTCACCCCTCCACTTT
TRBJ1-2 | - | 17 | TRBV28 | few | CASSLEPGVGINYGYTF | TGTGCCAGCAGTTTAGAGCCCGGAGTTGGTATTAACTATGGCTACACCTTC
TRBJ2-5 | TRBD1 | 18 | TRBV5-1 | - | CASSLRAPGQGAGETQYF | TGCGCCAGCAGCTTGCGAGCTCCGGGACAGGGGGCTGGAGAGACCCAGTACTTC
TRBJ1-5 | - | 16 | TRBV4-2 | - | CASSQDGEPGGGPQHF | TGTGCCAGCAGCCAAGACGGCGAACCGGGCGGGGGGCCCCAGCATTTT
TRBJ1-2 | - | 16 | TRBV2 | - | CASIVGSGTSNYGYTF | TGTGCCAGCATCGTAGGTTCAGGGACTTCTAACTATGGCTACACCTTC
TRBJ2-7 | TRBD1 | 14 | TRBV7-9 | - | CASSTLGQGYEQYF | TGTGCCAGCAGCACCTTAGGACAGGGGTACGAGCAGTACTTC
TRBJ2-3 | - | 13 | TRBV18 | once | CASSQQGADTQYF | TGTGCCAGCTCACAACAGGGAGCAGATACGCAGTATTTT
TRBJ2-5 | TRBD1 | 16 | TRBV5-1 | - | CASSGGTGGYQETQYF | TGCGCCAGCAGCGGGGGGACAGGGGGCTACCAAGAGACCCAGTACTTC
TRBJ1-1 | TRBD1 | 15 | TRBV5-1 | - | CASSSSGTGFGEAFF | TGCGCCAGTTCTTCTTCCGGGACAGGGTTTGGTGAAGCTTTCTTT
TRBJ2-1 | - | 13 | TRBV6-6 | - | CASSTTRTHEQFF | TGTGCCAGCAGTACTACTAGGACTCATGAGCAGTTCTTC
TRBJ1-1 | - | 14 | TRBV5-8 | once | CASSQGSVLTEAFF | TGTGCCAGCAGCCAGGGCAGTGTCCTCACTGAAGCTTTCTTT
TRBJ1-1 | TRBD1 | 15 | TRBV6-6 | - | CASSMTGGASTEAFF | TGTGCCAGCAGCATGACAGGGGGCGCTTCCACTGAAGCTTTCTTT
TRBJ2-3 | TRBD2 | 15 | TRBV10-2 | - | CASTPTSGVTDTQYF | TGCGCCAGCACCCCAACTAGCGGGGTAACAGATACGCAGTATTTT
TRBJ2-1 | TRBD2 | 14 | TRBV7-8 | - | CASTRAGVEEEQFF | TGTGCCAGCACTCGGGCGGGGGTAGAAGAAGAGCAGTTCTTC
TRBJ1-3 | - | 14 | TRBV30 | - | CAWSLGLGGNTIYF | TGTGCCTGGAGTTTGGGTCTAGGTGGAAACACCATATATTTT
TRBJ2-1 | - | 15 | TRBV11-2 | once | CASSLRRSTYNEQFF | TGTGCCAGCAGCTTAAGGCGGTCTACCTACAATGAGCAGTTCTTC
TRBJ2-2 | TRBD2 | 16 | TRBV6-1 | - | CASSDGLAALTGELFF | TGTGCCAGCAGTGATGGACTAGCGGCCCTCACCGGGGAGCTGTTTTTT
TRBJ2-2 | TRBD2 | 17 | TRBV13 | once | CASLRHFSGMNTGELFF | TGTGCCAGCTTGCGTCATTTTAGCGGGATGAACACCGGGGAGCTGTTTTTT
TRBJ1-2 | - | 14 | TRBV2 | - | CASRIEGVSYGYTF | TGTGCCAGCAGAATAGAGGGGGTGAGCTATGGCTACACCTTC
TRBJ1-1 | - | 13 | TRBV2 | few | CASSAQGNTEAFF | TGTGCCAGCAGTGCCCAGGGGAACACTGAAGCTTTCTTT
TRBJ2-7 | - | 14 | TRBV6-1 | few | CASSEDVRSYEQYF | TGTGCCAGCAGTGAAGATGTCCGTTCCTACGAGCAGTACTTC
TRBJ2-2 | TRBD2 | 16 | TRBV10-2 | - | CASSESLAGGSGELFF | TGCGCCAGCAGTGAGTCTCTAGCGGGAGGGTCCGGGGAGCTGTTTTTT
TRBJ2-5 | - | 14 | TRBV2 | - | CASTGTPYQETQYF | TGTGCCAGCACGGGGACACCGTACCAAGAGACCCAGTACTTC
TRBJ2-1 | - | 13 | TRBV28 | - | CASSLDIYNEQFF | TGTGCCAGCAGTTTAGACATCTACAATGAGCAGTTCTTC
TRBJ2-1 | TRBD2 | 16 | TRBV10-2 | few | CASSVSPGLAANEQFF | TGCGCCAGCAGTGTATCACCGGGACTAGCGGCCAATGAGCAGTTCTTC
TRBJ1-5 | - | 15 | TRBV19 | - | CASRAGTYYNQPQHF | TGTGCCAGTAGGGCCGGGACATACTATAATCAGCCCCAGCATTTT
TRBJ1-4 | TRBD1 | 19 | TRBV7-8 | once | CASSSGRWQGAPLTKKLFF | TGTGCCAGCAGCTCCGGACGGTGGCAGGGGGCCCCTTTGACAAAAAAACTGTTTTTT
TRBJ1-4 | TRBD1 | 18 | TRBV28 | once | CASSLVGQGLATNEKLFF | TGTGCCAGCAGTTTAGTGGGACAGGGTTTAGCAACTAATGAAAAACTGTTTTTT
TRBJ1-5 | - | 13 | TRBV5-4 | - | CASSENQNQPQHF | TGTGCCAGCAGCGAGAATCAAAATCAGCCCCAGCATTTT
TRBJ1-5 | - | 15 | TRBV2 | - | CASSAHGYSNQPQHF | TGTGCCAGCAGTGCGCACGGTTATAGCAATCAGCCCCAGCATTTT
TRBJ2-5 | TRBD1 | 16 | TRBV2 | - | CASRVRWGQVQETQYF | TGTGCCAGCAGAGTCCGCTGGGGACAGGTACAAGAGACCCAGTACTTC
TRBJ1-2 | - | 15 | TRBV4-2 | - | CASSQEQQHNYGYTF | TGTGCCAGCAGCCAAGAACAGCAACATAACTATGGCTACACCTTC
TRBJ1-1 | - | 13 | TRBV10-2 | few | CASSEMVTGEAFF | TGCGCCAGCAGTGAGATGGTTACAGGGGAAGCTTTCTTT
TRBJ2-1 | - | 14 | TRBV24-1 | - | CATRGWGPINEQFF | TGTGCCACCAGAGGGTGGGGCCCAATCAATGAGCAGTTCTTC
TRBJ2-7 | TRBD1 | 16 | TRBV12-5 | - | CASGLVLGQGPYEQYF | TGTGCTAGTGGTTTGGTACTAGGACAGGGCCCTTACGAGCAGTACTTC
TRBJ2-3 | TRBD2 | 14 | TRBV2 | - | CASSELAGGDTQYF | TGTGCCAGCAGTGAACTAGCGGGGGGGGATACGCAGTATTTT
TRBJ1-6 | TRBD1 | 15 | TRBV28 | - | CASSLDQGVGSPLHF | TGTGCCAGCAGTTTAGACCAGGGGGTCGGTTCACCCCTCCACTTT
TRBJ1-6 | - | 15 | TRBV24-1 | - | CATSDRGEGDSPLHF | TGTGCCACCAGTGATCGGGGGGAGGGGGATTCACCCCTCCACTTT